What follows is one TCR beta chain and its context. Its antigen is unknown. The source of the sample is a study of PD-1 blockade in mismatch repair-deficient tumors. V was cut by 4 bases and J by 12 bases, with 17 bases left in between. The germline CDR1 and CDR2 sequences are SGHRS and YFSETQ. This CDR3 contains 13 residues. All patients were mismatch repair deficient, assessed by either PCR or immunohistochemistry. The TCR-sequenced patients were a few responders to pembrolizumab. Study-level findings and limits: After pembrolizumab, tumor-resident clones rose rapidly, then generally contracted before radiologic responses.

Profiled with immunoSEQ multiplex PCR; TCRdb holds only in-frame clones, not every one. This table has 25,000 to 30,000 clones, 65% to 85% appearing once. The specimen comprised PBMCs, sampled before pembrolizumab treatment. The receptor was isolated from an adult with mismatch repair-deficient cancer. The V call is TRBV5-1, the J call TRBJ2-4, with a tentative D call TRBD1 (6 bases). The CDR3 loop is CASSQSRGASQYF. CDR3 bases: TGCGCCAGCAGCCAATCCAGGGGAGCCTCTCAGTACTTC.